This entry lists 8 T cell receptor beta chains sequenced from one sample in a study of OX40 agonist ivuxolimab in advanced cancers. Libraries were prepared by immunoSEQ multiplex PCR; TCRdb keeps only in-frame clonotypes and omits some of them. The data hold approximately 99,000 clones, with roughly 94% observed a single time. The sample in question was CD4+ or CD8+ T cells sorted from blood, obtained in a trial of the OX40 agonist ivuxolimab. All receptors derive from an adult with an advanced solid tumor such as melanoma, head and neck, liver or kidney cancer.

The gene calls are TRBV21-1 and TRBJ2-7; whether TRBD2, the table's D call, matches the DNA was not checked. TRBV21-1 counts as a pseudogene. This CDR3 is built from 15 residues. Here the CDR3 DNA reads TGTGCCAGCAGCACGGTCGGCGGGAAACTTTACGAGCAGTACTTC. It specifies CASSTVGGKLYEQYF.

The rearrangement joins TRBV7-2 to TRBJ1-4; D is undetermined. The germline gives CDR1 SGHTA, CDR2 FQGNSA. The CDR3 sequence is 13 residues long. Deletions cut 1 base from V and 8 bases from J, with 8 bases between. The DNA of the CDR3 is TGTGCCAGCAGCTTAGGGGTGGGGGAAAAACTGTTTTTT. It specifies CASSLGVGEKLFF.

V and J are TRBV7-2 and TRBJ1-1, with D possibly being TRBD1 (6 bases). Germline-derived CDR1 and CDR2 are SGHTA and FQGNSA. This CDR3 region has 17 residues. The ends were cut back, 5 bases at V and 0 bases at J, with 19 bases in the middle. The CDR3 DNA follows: TGTGCCAGCAGCCTCCGTCCGTTAGGGGACATGAACACTGAAGCTTTCTTT. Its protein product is CASSLRPLGDMNTEAFF. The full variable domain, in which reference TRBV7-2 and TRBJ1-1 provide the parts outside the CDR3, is GAGVSQSPSNKVTEKGKDVELRCDPISGHTALYWYRQSLGQGLEFLIYFQGNSAPDKSGLPSDRFSAERTGGSVSTLTIQRTQQEDSAVYLCASSLRPLGDMNTEAFFGQGTRLTVV.

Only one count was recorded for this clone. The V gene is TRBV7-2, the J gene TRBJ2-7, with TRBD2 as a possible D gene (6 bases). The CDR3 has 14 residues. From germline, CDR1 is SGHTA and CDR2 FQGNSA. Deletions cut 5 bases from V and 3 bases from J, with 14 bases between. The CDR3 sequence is CASSTTYGGYEQYF. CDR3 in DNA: TGTGCCAGCAGCACAACCTACGGGGGCTACGAGCAGTACTTC.

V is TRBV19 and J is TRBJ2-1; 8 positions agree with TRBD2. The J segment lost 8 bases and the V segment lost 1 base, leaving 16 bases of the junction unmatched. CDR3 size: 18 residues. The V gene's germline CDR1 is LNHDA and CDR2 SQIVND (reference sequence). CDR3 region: CASSIVGSGRPTSDEQFF. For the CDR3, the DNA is TGTGCCAGTAGTATAGTGGGAAGCGGGAGACCTACTTCGGATGAGCAGTTCTTC. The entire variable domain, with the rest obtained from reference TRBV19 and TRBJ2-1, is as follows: DGGITQSPKYLFRKEGQNVTLSCEQNLNHDAMYWYRQDPGQGLRLIYYSQIVNDFQKGDIAEGYSVSREKKESFPLTVTSAQKNPTAFYLCASSIVGSGRPTSDEQFFGPGTRLTVL.

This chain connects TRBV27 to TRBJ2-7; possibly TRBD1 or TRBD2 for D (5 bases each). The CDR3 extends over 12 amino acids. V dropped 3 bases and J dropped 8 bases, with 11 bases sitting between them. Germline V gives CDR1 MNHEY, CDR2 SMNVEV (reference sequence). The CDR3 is CASSFLEGKQYF. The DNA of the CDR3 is TGTGCCAGCAGTTTCCTTGAGGGGAAGCAGTACTTC.

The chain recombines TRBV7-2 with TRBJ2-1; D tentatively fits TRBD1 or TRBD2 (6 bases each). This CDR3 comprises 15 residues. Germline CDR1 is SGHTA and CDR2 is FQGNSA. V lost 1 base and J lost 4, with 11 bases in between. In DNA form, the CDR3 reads TGTGCCAGCAGCTTAGGGGGGGCCTATTACAATGAGCAGTTCTTC. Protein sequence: CASSLGGAYYNEQFF.

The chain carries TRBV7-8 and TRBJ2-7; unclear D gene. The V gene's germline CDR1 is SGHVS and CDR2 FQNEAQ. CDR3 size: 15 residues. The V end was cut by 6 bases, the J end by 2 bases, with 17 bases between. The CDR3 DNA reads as TGTGCCAGCAGTCAAGCCCCGACCATGACCTACGAGCAGTACTTC. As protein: CASSQAPTMTYEQYF.